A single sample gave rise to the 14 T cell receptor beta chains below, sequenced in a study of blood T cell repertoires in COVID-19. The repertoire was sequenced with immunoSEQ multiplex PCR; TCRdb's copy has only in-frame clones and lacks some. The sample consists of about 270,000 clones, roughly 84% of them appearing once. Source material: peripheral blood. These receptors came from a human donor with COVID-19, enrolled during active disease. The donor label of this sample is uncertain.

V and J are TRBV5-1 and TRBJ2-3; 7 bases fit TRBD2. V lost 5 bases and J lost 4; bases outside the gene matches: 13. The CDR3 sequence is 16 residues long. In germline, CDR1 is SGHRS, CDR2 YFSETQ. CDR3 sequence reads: CASSRRGLSLADTQYF. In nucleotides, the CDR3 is TGCGCCAGCAGTAGACGGGGACTATCTTTGGCAGATACGCAGTATTTT.

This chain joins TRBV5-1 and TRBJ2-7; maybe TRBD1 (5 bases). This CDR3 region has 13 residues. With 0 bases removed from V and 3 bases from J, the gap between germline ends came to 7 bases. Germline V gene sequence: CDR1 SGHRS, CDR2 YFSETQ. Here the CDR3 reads CASSLVTDYEQYF. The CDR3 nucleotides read TGCGCCAGCAGCTTGGTGACAGACTACGAGCAGTACTTC.

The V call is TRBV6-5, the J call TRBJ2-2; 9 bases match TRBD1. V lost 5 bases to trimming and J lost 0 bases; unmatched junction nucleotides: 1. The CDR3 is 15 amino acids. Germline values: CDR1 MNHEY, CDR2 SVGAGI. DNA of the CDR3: TGTGCCAGCAGTAGGGACAGGGCGAACACCGGGGAGCTGTTTTTT. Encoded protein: CASSRDRANTGELFF.

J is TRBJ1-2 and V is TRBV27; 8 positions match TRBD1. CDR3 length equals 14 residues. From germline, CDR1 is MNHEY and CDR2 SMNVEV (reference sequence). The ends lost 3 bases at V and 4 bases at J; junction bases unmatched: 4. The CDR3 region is CASSFDRGVYGYTF. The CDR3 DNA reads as TGTGCCAGCAGTTTCGACAGGGGTGTCTATGGCTACACCTTC.

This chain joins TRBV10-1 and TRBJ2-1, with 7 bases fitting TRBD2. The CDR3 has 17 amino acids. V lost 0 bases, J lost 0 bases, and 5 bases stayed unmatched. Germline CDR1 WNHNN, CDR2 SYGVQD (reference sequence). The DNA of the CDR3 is TGCGCCAGCAGTGAGTCGACTGGCGGGAGCTCCTACAATGAGCAGTTCTTC. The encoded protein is CASSESTGGSSYNEQFF.

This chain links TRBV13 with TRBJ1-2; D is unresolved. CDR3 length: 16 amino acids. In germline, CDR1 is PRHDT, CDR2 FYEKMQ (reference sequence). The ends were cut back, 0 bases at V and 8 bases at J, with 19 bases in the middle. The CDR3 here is CASSLGSGDLMRGYTF. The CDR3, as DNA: TGTGCCAGCAGCTTAGGCTCTGGAGATCTTATGCGGGGCTACACCTTC.

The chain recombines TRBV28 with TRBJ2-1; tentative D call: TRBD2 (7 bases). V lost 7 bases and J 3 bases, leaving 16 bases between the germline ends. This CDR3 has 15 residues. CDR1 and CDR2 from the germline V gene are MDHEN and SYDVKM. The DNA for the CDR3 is TGTGCCAGCAAGGAGGCCGGGGGGCTCTACAATGAGCAGTTCTTC. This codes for CASKEAGGLYNEQFF. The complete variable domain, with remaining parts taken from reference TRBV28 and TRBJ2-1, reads DVKVTQSSRYLVKRTGEKVFLECVQDMDHENMFWYRQDPGLGLRLIYFSYDVKMKEKGDIPEGYSVSREKKERFSLILESASTNQTSMYLCASKEAGGLYNEQFFGPGTRLTVL.

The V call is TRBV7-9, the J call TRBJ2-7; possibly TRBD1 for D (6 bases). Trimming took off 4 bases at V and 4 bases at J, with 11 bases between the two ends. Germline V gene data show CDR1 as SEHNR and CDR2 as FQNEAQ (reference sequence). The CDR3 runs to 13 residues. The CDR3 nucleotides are TGTGCCAGCAGCTCTCAGGACAGTTACGAGCAGTACTTC. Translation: CASSSQDSYEQYF.

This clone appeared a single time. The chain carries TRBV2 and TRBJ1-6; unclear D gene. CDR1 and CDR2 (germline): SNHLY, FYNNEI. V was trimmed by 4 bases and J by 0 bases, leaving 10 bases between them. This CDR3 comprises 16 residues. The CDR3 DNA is TGTGCCAGCAGTGCGGACTCCAGCTCCTATAATTCACCCCTCCACTTT. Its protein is CASSADSSSYNSPLHF. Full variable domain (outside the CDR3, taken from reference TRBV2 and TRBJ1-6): EPEVTQTPSHQVTQMGQEVILRCVPISNHLYFYWYRQILGQKVEFLVSFYNNEISEKSEIFDDQFSVERPDGSNFTLKIRSTKLEDSAMYFCASSADSSSYNSPLHFGNGTRLTVT.

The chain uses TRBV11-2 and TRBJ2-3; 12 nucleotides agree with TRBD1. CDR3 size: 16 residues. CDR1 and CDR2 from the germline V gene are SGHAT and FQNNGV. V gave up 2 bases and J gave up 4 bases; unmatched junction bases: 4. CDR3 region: CASSLSGTGGSDTQYF. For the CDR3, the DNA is TGTGCCAGCAGCTTATCCGGGACAGGGGGCTCAGATACGCAGTATTTT.

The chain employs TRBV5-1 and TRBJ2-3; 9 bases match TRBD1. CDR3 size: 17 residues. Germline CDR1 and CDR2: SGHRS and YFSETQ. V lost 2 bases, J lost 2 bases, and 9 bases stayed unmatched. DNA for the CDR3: TGCGCCAGCAGCTTTGGATATGGACAGGGGAACACAGATACGCAGTATTTT. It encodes CASSFGYGQGNTDTQYF. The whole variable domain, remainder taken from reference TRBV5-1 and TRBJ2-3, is KAGVTQTPRYLIKTRGQQVTLSCSPISGHRSVSWYQQTPGQGLQFLFEYFSETQRNKGNFPGRFSGRQFSNSRSEMNVSTLELGDSALYLCASSFGYGQGNTDTQYFGPGTRLTVL.

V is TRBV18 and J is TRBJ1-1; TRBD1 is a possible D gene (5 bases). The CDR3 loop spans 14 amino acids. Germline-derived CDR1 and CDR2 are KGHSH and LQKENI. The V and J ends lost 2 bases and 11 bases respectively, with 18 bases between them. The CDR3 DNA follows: TGTGCCAGCTCACCAGGGGGAGGAGTCGGGGAGGCTTTCTTT. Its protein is CASSPGGGVGEAFF.

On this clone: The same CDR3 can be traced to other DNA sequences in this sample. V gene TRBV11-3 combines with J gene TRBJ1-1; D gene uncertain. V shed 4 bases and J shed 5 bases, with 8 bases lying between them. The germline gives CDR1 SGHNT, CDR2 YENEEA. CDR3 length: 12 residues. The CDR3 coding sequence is TGTGCCAGCAGCTCTCGAGGGACTGAAGCTTTCTTT. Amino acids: CASSSRGTEAFF.

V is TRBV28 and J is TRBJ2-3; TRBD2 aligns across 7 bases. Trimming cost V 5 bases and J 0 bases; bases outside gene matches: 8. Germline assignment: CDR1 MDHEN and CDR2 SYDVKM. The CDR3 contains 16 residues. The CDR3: CASSAPTSSSTDTQYF. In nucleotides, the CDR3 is TGTGCCAGCAGTGCCCCGACTAGCAGTAGCACAGATACGCAGTATTTT.